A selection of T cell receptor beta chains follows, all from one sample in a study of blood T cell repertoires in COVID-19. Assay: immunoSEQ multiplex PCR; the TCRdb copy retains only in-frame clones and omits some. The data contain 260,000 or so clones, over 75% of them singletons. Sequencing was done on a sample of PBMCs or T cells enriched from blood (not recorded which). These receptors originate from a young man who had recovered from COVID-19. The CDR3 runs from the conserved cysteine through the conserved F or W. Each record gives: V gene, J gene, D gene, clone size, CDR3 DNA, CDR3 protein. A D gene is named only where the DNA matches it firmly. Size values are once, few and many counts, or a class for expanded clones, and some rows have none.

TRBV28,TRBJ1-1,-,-,TGTGCCAGCAGTGGGCCAGGGGCCACTGAAGCTTTCTTT,CASSGPGATEAFF
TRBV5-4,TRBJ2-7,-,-,TGTGCCAGCAGCCCGCGGCCGGACGGAGGAGCTTACGAGCAGTACTTC,CASSPRPDGGAYEQYF
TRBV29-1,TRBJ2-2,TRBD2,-,TGCAGCACCGTGTTTGGGGGGGCCGGGGAGCTGTTTTTT,CSTVFGGAGELFF
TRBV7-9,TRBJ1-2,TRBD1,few,TGTGCCAGCAGCTTAGTGGGTGCCAGGGGGCGCTTTTATGGCTACACCTTC,CASSLVGARGRFYGYTF
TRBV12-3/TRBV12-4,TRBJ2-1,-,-,TGTGCCAGCAGCGTAGGGAGGAATGAGCAGTTCTTC,CASSVGRNEQFF
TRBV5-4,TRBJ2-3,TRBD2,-,TGTGCCAGCAGCATCGGGACTAGCGGGGGCTTGAGCACAGATACGCAGTATTTT,CASSIGTSGGLSTDTQYF
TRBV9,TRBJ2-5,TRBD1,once,TGTGCCAGCAGCGTCATCCAGGGGGCCCCCCAAGAGACCCAGTACTTC,CASSVIQGAPQETQYF
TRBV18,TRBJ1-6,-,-,TGTGCCAGCTCACCGGGCCAGGGCGGTTCACCCCTCCACTTT,CASSPGQGGSPLHF
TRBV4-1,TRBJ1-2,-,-,TGCGCCAGCAGCCAAGGTCAGGGGCCCTATGGCTACACCTTC,CASSQGQGPYGYTF
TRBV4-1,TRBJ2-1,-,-,TGCGCCAGCAGAGAAGCGGCCTCCTACAATGAGCAGTTCTTC,CASREAASYNEQFF
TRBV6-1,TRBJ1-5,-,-,TGTGCCAGCAGTGAACACTTAATGAGCAATCAGCCCCAGCATTTT,CASSEHLMSNQPQHF
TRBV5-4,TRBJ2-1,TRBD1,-,TGTGCCAGCAGCTTTGGACAGGGCTCCTACAATGAGCAGTTCTTC,CASSFGQGSYNEQFF
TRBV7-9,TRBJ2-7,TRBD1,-,TGTGCCAGCAGCTCACGGGACAGGGCTGACGAGCAGTACTTC,CASSSRDRADEQYF
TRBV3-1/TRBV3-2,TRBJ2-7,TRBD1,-,TGTGCCAGCAGCCGGGACAGGGCTCTTTTCTACGAGCAGTACTTC,CASSRDRALFYEQYF
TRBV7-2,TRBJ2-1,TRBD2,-,TGTGCCAGCAGCTCCCGAAGCATAGCGGGGGCCCTGAATGAGCAGTTCTTC,CASSSRSIAGALNEQFF
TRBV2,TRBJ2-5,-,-,TGTGCCACCGCACTGCTGGAGACCCAGTACTTC,CATALLETQYF
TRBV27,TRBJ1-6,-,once,TGTGCCAGCAGGGACACAAGAAATTCACCCCTCCACTTT,CASRDTRNSPLHF
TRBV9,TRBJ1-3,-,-,TGTGCCAGCAGCGGGCAGGGTTTAACTTTT,CASSGQGLTF
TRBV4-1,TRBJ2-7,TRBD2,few,TGCGCCAGCAGCCAAGAAACTAGCGGGGGGTACGAGCAGTACTTC,CASSQETSGGYEQYF
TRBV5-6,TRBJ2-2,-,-,TGTGCCAGCAGCTTAGCGGCAGGGGCCCCCACCGGGGAGCTGTTTTTT,CASSLAAGAPTGELFF
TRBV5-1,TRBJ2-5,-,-,TGCGCCAGCAGCTTGCAAGCGGATCAAGAGACCCAGTACTTC,CASSLQADQETQYF
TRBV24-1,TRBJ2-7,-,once,TGTGCCACCAGTGATTCGGACAGTCACTACGAGCAGTACTTC,CATSDSDSHYEQYF
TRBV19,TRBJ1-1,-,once,TGTGCCAGTACCCCTCGACACATGAACACTGAAGCTTTCTTT,CASTPRHMNTEAFF
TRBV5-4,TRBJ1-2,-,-,TGTGCCAGCAGCTTGAATAGGGGCAACTATGGCTACACCTTC,CASSLNRGNYGYTF
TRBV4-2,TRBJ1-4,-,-,TGTGCCAGCAGCCAAGAACCCCAGGGGAGGGGAGGTGAAAAACTGTTTTTT,CASSQEPQGRGGEKLFF
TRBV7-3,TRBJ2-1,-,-,TGTGCCAGCGGACAGACTCCTGATGGGGACAATGAGCAGTTCTTC,CASGQTPDGDNEQFF
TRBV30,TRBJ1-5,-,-,TGTGCCTGGAGTACCCATGGGGGAGGAAGACAGCCCCAGCATTTT,CAWSTHGGGRQPQHF
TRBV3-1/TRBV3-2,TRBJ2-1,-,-,TGTGCCAGCAGCCACCTAGCAACCTACAATGAGCAGTTCTTC,CASSHLATYNEQFF
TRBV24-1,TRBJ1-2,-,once,TGTGCCACCAGTGACAGTAACTATGGCTACACCTTC,CATSDSNYGYTF
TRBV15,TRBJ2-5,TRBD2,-,TGTGCCACCAGCTCACGGACTAGCGAAGAGACCCAGTACTTC,CATSSRTSEETQYF
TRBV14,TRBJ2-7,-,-,TGTGCCAGCAGCCAAGAAGAGGGCTACGAGCAGTACTTC,CASSQEEGYEQYF